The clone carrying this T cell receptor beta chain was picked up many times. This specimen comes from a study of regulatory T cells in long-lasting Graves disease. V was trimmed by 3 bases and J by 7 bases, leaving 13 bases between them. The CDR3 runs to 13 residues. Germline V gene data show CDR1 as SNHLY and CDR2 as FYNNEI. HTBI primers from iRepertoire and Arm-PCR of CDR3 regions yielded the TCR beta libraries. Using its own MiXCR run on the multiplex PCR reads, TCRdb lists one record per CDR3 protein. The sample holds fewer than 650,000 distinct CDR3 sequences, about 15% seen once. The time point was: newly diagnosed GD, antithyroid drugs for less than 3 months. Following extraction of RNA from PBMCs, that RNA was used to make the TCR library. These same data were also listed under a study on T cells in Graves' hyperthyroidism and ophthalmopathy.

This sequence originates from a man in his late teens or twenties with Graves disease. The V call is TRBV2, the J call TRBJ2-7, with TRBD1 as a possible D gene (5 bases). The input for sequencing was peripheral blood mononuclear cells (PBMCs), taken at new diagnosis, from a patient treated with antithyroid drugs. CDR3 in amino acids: CASSEGPLGEQYF. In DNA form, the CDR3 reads TGTGCCAGCAGTGAGGGGCCCCTCGGTGAGCAGTACTTC.